The 5 T cell receptor beta chains reported below all come from one sample, sequenced in a study of blood T cell repertoires in COVID-19. Generated by immunoSEQ multiplex PCR, the TCRdb table keeps only in-frame clones and is missing some. The sample comprises a few hundred thousand clones, about 80% of which are singletons, and about 1.3% rests with the top ten. The sequenced sample consisted of PBMCs or T cells enriched from blood (not recorded which). These receptors were obtained from a woman in her 40s with acute COVID-19.

V and J are TRBV5-1 and TRBJ1-1; a weak D match, TRBD1 (5 bases). This CDR3 is built from 14 residues. Trimming pared 6 bases from V and 1 base from J, leaving 13 bases between. Germline V gene sequence: CDR1 SGHRS, CDR2 YFSETQ. The CDR3 DNA is TGCGCCAGCACCACCGGACAAGCGAACACTGAAGCTTTCTTT. It translates to CASTTGQANTEAFF.

This clone was counted between two and nine times. This rearrangement joins TRBV7-2 to TRBJ1-1; D might be TRBD1 (6 bases). The CDR3 has 15 residues. Germline loops: CDR1 SGHTA, CDR2 FQGNSA. V was shortened by 4 bases and J by 3 bases, with 15 bases between the two germline ends. CDR3 sequence reads: CASSSGTHMYTEAFF. The CDR3 nucleotides read TGTGCCAGCAGCTCGGGGACACATATGTACACTGAAGCTTTCTTT.

The V gene is TRBV28, the J gene TRBJ1-3; possibly TRBD1 for D (6 bases). CDR3 length equals 19 residues. CDR1 and CDR2 (germline): MDHEN, SYDVKM. V lost 4 bases to trimming and J lost 0 bases, with 22 bases between them. In nucleotides, the CDR3 is TGTGCCAGCAGTTCTGAGGCAACTTGGACAGCCTTCTCTGGAAACACCATATATTTT. Translated, it gives CASSSEATWTAFSGNTIYF.

V and J are TRBV9 and TRBJ2-1; 10 positions agree with TRBD1. V shed 3 bases, J shed 7 bases, and the junction held 7 bases outside the gene matches. The CDR3 totals 15 residues. Germline V gene lookup returns CDR1 SGDLS and CDR2 YYNGEE. This CDR3 reads CASSADRGARNEQFF. The DNA of the CDR3 is TGTGCCAGCAGCGCGGACAGGGGGGCCCGGAATGAGCAGTTCTTC.

This clone came up once. This chain connects TRBV7-9 to TRBJ1-2; 10 bases align to TRBD1. CDR3 length equals 15 residues. The junction had 16 bases not matched to a gene; V was cut back by 11 bases and J by 7 bases. From germline, CDR1 is SEHNR and CDR2 FQNEAQ (reference sequence). The CDR3: CAAQTLRQGATGYTF. The CDR3 nucleotides are TGTGCCGCTCAGACCCTTCGACAGGGGGCAACTGGCTACACCTTC.